The next 29 T cell receptor beta chains were all read from a single sample in a study of shared clonotypes between healthy human individuals. Generated by immunoSEQ multiplex PCR, the TCRdb table keeps only in-frame clones and is missing some. The repertoire holds roughly 490,000 clones, with around 80% as singletons. Input material: PBMCs. These receptors originate from a woman aged 40 to 50 in good health. Some clones in this sample may be carry-over from other donors' samples.

The chain is built from TRBV5-1 and TRBJ2-3; D not resolved. This CDR3 is built from 16 residues. CDR1 SGHRS and CDR2 YFSETQ come from the germline V gene. V lost 6 bases and J 0 bases, leaving 17 bases between the germline ends. CDR3 coding DNA: TGCGCCAGCATCCTGGGTAGGGCGTCTAGCACAGATACGCAGTATTTT. Protein product: CASILGRASSTDTQYF.

The gene calls are TRBV11-2 and TRBJ2-1, with 8 bases matching TRBD2. V lost 5 bases to trimming and J lost 6 bases; unmatched junction nucleotides: 3. The germline V gene has CDR1 SGHAT and CDR2 FQNNGV. The length of the CDR3 is 13 residues. CDR3 bases: TGTGCCAGCAGCGAGGGACTAGTCAATGAGCAGTTCTTC. Residues: CASSEGLVNEQFF. Using reference TRBV11-2 and TRBJ2-1 for the parts outside the CDR3, the full variable domain is EAGVAQSPRYKIIEKRQSVAFWCNPISGHATLYWYQQILGQGPKLLIQFQNNGVVDDSQLPKDRFSAERLKGVDSTLKIQPAKLEDSAVYLCASSEGLVNEQFFGPGTRLTVL.

The gene calls are TRBV5-1 and TRBJ2-3; no clear D gene. Looked up from germline, CDR1 is SGHRS and CDR2 is YFSETQ. The CDR3 is 14 amino acids. V was trimmed by 0 bases and J by 0 bases, leaving 5 bases between them. DNA for the CDR3: TGCGCCAGCAGCTTGGAAGAAAGCACAGATACGCAGTATTTT. Translated, it gives CASSLEESTDTQYF. Filled out from reference TRBV5-1 and TRBJ2-3, the complete variable domain reads KAGVTQTPRYLIKTRGQQVTLSCSPISGHRSVSWYQQTPGQGLQFLFEYFSETQRNKGNFPGRFSGRQFSNSRSEMNVSTLELGDSALYLCASSLEESTDTQYFGPGTRLTVL.

The V call is TRBV28, the J call TRBJ2-7; maybe TRBD2 (6 bases). Deletions cut 7 bases from V and 4 bases from J, with 17 bases between. CDR1 MDHEN and CDR2 SYDVKM come from the germline V gene. The CDR3 is 14 residues long. The CDR3 here is CASTPSGTVYEQYF. CDR3 nucleotides: TGTGCCAGCACCCCCTCAGGGACTGTTTACGAGCAGTACTTC. The whole variable domain, filled in from reference TRBV28 and TRBJ2-7, reads DVKVTQSSRYLVKRTGEKVFLECVQDMDHENMFWYRQDPGLGLRLIYFSYDVKMKEKGDIPEGYSVSREKKERFSLILESASTNQTSMYLCASTPSGTVYEQYFGPGTRLTVT.

The chain couples TRBV7-8 to TRBJ1-1; 8 bases line up with TRBD1. This CDR3 is built from 15 residues. The J segment lost 5 bases and the V segment lost 5 bases, leaving 10 bases of the junction unmatched. Germline V gives CDR1 SGHVS, CDR2 FQNEAQ. Here the CDR3 DNA reads TGTGCCAGCAGCGCTATCCCACAGGGGGGAACTGAAGCTTTCTTT. Residues: CASSAIPQGGTEAFF.

The chain employs TRBV29-1 and TRBJ2-7; 8 positions agree with TRBD2. Germline trimming cut 4 bases from V and 4 bases from J; bases unmatched to any gene: 6. The CDR3 has 13 amino acids. Germline CDR1 reads SQVTM; CDR2 reads ANQGSEA. CDR3 sequence: CSVGGGRKYEQYF. DNA for the CDR3: TGCAGCGTTGGGGGCGGGAGGAAGTACGAGCAGTACTTC.

In DNA form, the CDR3 reads TGTGCCAGCAGTGCTACAGGGGCCTACACTGAAGCTTTCTTT. Protein: CASSATGAYTEAFF. The genes are TRBV25-1 and TRBJ1-1; 7 nucleotides match TRBD1. CDR3 length equals 14 residues. Per germline, CDR1 MGHDK and CDR2 SYGVNS. V lost 4 bases to trimming and J lost 3 bases; unmatched junction nucleotides: 5.

The chain has TRBV28 and TRBJ2-1; unclear D gene. V was clipped by 6 bases and J by 2 bases, with 14 bases between them. In germline, CDR1 is MDHEN, CDR2 SYDVKM. The CDR3 spans 15 residues. The CDR3 DNA reads TGTGCCAGCAGGCCCCTTGATCAGACCTACAATGAGCAGTTCTTC. This codes for CASRPLDQTYNEQFF. The entire variable domain, with the rest obtained from reference TRBV28 and TRBJ2-1, is as follows: DVKVTQSSRYLVKRTGEKVFLECVQDMDHENMFWYRQDPGLGLRLIYFSYDVKMKEKGDIPEGYSVSREKKERFSLILESASTNQTSMYLCASRPLDQTYNEQFFGPGTRLTVL.

This clone showed up many times. Distinct nucleotide sequences in the sample also encode this CDR3. The chain carries TRBV7-3 and TRBJ2-2, with a tentative D call TRBD1 (5 bases). The CDR3 sequence is 14 residues long. The V end lost 2 bases, the J end lost 6 bases, and 10 bases lay between the germline ends. Germline-derived CDR1 and CDR2 are SGHTA and FQGTGA. The CDR3 is CASSLSGRSGELFF. DNA for the CDR3: TGTGCCAGCAGCTTATCAGGGCGGTCCGGGGAGCTGTTTTTT.

The chain uses TRBV28 and TRBJ2-1; TRBD2 aligns across 9 bases. This CDR3 comprises 15 residues. Germline V gene data show CDR1 as MDHEN and CDR2 as SYDVKM. V shed 6 bases and J 8 bases; nucleotides not matched to a gene: 11. CDR3 nucleotide sequence: TGTGCCAGCAGCCGCACTAGCGGGCAGTTCTATGAGCAGTTCTTC. Protein: CASSRTSGQFYEQFF.

The chain recombines TRBV7-6 with TRBJ1-3; D gene uncertain. CDR1 and CDR2 (germline): SGHVS, FNYEAQ. Trimming took 1 base from V and 4 from J, leaving 11 bases between them. The CDR3 length is 15 residues. The CDR3 region has the DNA TGTGCCAGCAGCTTAGAGCGGGGAGGGGGAAACACCATATATTTT. It encodes CASSLERGGGNTIYF.

V and J are TRBV19 and TRBJ2-3; 11 bases agree with TRBD2. The germline gives CDR1 LNHDA, CDR2 SQIVND (reference sequence). The CDR3 is made up of 16 amino acids. Trimming removed 3 bases from V and 4 bases from J; junction bases left unmatched: 6. CDR3 DNA sequence: TGTGCCAGTAGTATTCGGACTAGCGGGCTATCAGATACGCAGTATTTT. It specifies CASSIRTSGLSDTQYF.

CDR3 region: CASRATGSGQPQHF. CDR3 nucleotide sequence: TGTGCCAGCAGGGCGACAGGGTCGGGTCAGCCCCAGCATTTT. The V call is TRBV28, the J call TRBJ1-5; TRBD1 agrees at 7 bases. In germline, CDR1 is MDHEN, CDR2 SYDVKM. The CDR3 sequence is 14 residues long. With V trimmed by 6 bases and J by 6 bases, 8 bases remained unmatched.

The chain is built from TRBV7-6 and TRBJ1-5; 8 positions match TRBD1. The J segment lost 5 bases and the V segment lost 7 bases, leaving 16 bases of the junction unmatched. This CDR3 region has 17 residues. Germline CDR1 reads SGHVS; CDR2 reads FNYEAQ. The CDR3 is CASNKETGGKMDQPQHF. In DNA form, the CDR3 reads TGTGCCAGCAATAAAGAAACAGGGGGGAAAATGGATCAGCCCCAGCATTTT. Full variable domain (missing parts from reference TRBV7-6 and TRBJ1-5): GAGVSQSPRYKVTKRGQDVALRCDPISGHVSLYWYRQALGQGPEFLTYFNYEAQQDKSGLPNDRFSAERPEGSISTLTIQRTEQRDSAMYRCASNKETGGKMDQPQHFGDGTRLSIL.

About this clone: A read error likely explains this, since a far larger clone differs by one base. J is TRBJ1-5 and V is TRBV6-7; D not certain. TRBV6-7 qualifies as an ORF whose function is uncertain. Trimming left V 6 bases short and J 0 bases short, with 6 bases between. The CDR3 has 13 amino acids. The chain's CDR3 is CASRGNSNQPQHF. CDR3 coding DNA: TGTGCCAGCAGGGGCAATAGCAATCAGCCCCAGCATTTT.

V is TRBV10-1 and J is TRBJ2-7; 8 bases line up with TRBD1. Germline V CDR1 and CDR2: WNHNN, SYGVQD (reference sequence). The CDR3 contains 15 residues. Unmatched junction bases numbered 13, after V lost 5 bases and J lost 7 bases. In DNA, the CDR3 is TGCGCCAGCAGTCCAGGGGGCGCGGGTCCCCGGGAGCAGTACTTC. It is translated as CASSPGGAGPREQYF.

The chain employs TRBV27 and TRBJ2-7; TRBD2 might be the D (5 bases). CDR3 size: 16 residues. V lost 5 bases to trimming and J lost 3 bases, with 20 bases between them. Germline V gives CDR1 MNHEY, CDR2 SMNVEV (reference sequence). CDR3 protein: CASSATTWWELYEQYF. The CDR3 DNA follows: TGTGCCAGCAGTGCCACCACTTGGTGGGAGCTCTACGAGCAGTACTTC.

The chain carries TRBV7-9 and TRBJ2-1; D is undetermined. The length of the CDR3 is 12 residues. V was cut by 1 base and J by 9 bases, with 7 bases left in between. The germline V gene encodes CDR1 SEHNR and CDR2 FQNEAQ (reference sequence). The chain's CDR3 is CASSLVLGEQFF. The CDR3 nucleotides read TGTGCCAGCAGCTTAGTATTAGGTGAGCAGTTCTTC.

V gene TRBV6-6 combines with J gene TRBJ2-7; D call uncertain. The CDR3 has 11 amino acids. Per germline, CDR1 MNHNY and CDR2 SVGAGI (reference sequence). The V end lost 2 bases, the J end lost 4 bases, and 3 bases lay between the germline ends. Here the CDR3 reads CASSYLYEQYF. CDR3 nucleotides: TGTGCCAGCAGTTACCTATACGAGCAGTACTTC.

The V call is TRBV27, the J call TRBJ2-1, with 8 bases that match TRBD1. Germline values: CDR1 MNHEY, CDR2 SMNVEV (reference sequence). Trimming at V came to 5 bases and at J to 8 bases, leaving 14 bases not matched to a gene. This CDR3 has 16 amino acids. The CDR3 spells CASSHFSQGAQDEQFF. CDR3 nucleotide sequence: TGTGCCAGCAGTCACTTCTCCCAGGGGGCGCAGGATGAGCAGTTCTTC.

The table lists this clone with a few counts. Here the CDR3 reads CASSSSGLAGVYNEQFF. The CDR3 coding sequence is TGTGCCAGCAGTTCCTCCGGACTAGCGGGGGTCTACAATGAGCAGTTCTTC. The chain uses TRBV27 and TRBJ2-1; 13 bases match TRBD2. Germline loops: CDR1 MNHEY, CDR2 SMNVEV (reference sequence). The V and J ends lost 4 bases and 3 bases, in that order; junction bases with no gene match: 6. The CDR3 runs to 17 residues.

The rearrangement uses TRBV30 and TRBJ2-7; D ambiguous. The CDR3 is 13 residues long. Trimming stripped 4 bases from V and 4 bases from J, with 14 bases between. In germline, CDR1 is GTSNPN, CDR2 SVGIG (reference sequence). CDR3 loop: CAWTPGPEYEQYF. In DNA form, the CDR3 reads TGTGCCTGGACTCCGGGCCCCGAATACGAGCAGTACTTC.

This rearrangement joins TRBV23-1 to TRBJ2-2; 8 bases map to TRBD1. TRBV23-1 is an ORF; its function is uncertain. This CDR3 contains 16 residues. V lost 4 bases, J lost 6 bases, and 10 bases stayed unmatched. The CDR3 DNA follows: TGCGCCAGCAGTCCACCAGGGGGCTTTCATGCCGGGGAGCTGTTTTTT. Protein: CASSPPGGFHAGELFF.

The V call is TRBV6-1, the J call TRBJ2-1; 12 nucleotides agree with TRBD2. Unmatched junction bases numbered 10, after V lost 2 bases and J lost 8 bases. The CDR3 spans 17 residues. Germline-derived CDR1 and CDR2 are MNHNS and SASEGT. In nucleotides, the CDR3 is TGTGCCAGCAGTGAAATCCCCCTAGCGGGAGGGGGGGATGAGCAGTTCTTC. Its translation is CASSEIPLAGGGDEQFF.

This clone was observed at least ten times. V is TRBV4-1 and J is TRBJ2-7; the match to TRBD2 covers 11 bases. The J segment lost 12 bases and the V segment lost 4 bases, leaving 14 bases of the junction unmatched. This CDR3 is built from 15 residues. CDR1 and CDR2 from the germline V gene are MGHRA and YSYEKL. The CDR3 loop reads CASSPSHTSGSQPYF. The CDR3 region has the DNA TGCGCCAGCAGCCCGAGTCACACTAGCGGGAGCCAACCGTACTTC.

The chain joins TRBV27 to TRBJ1-2; D is undetermined. The germline CDR1 and CDR2 sequences are MNHEY and SMNVEV (reference sequence). The V gene lost 5 bases and the J gene lost 2 bases, with 9 bases spanning the gap. The CDR3 runs 13 residues. The CDR3 loop is CASSTERNYGYTF. The CDR3 DNA follows: TGTGCCAGCAGTACGGAGCGCAACTATGGCTACACCTTC.

The J gene is TRBJ2-7, the V gene TRBV29-1, with 8 bases lining up with TRBD1. The CDR3 is 14 residues long. V dropped 6 bases and J dropped 1; count of bases not matched to a gene: 8. Germline V gene data show CDR1 as SQVTM and CDR2 as ANQGSEA. The CDR3 here is CSVKGTGASYEQYF. CDR3 nucleotides: TGCAGCGTGAAGGGGACAGGAGCATCCTACGAGCAGTACTTC.

This chain connects TRBV5-5 to TRBJ2-3; the D gene is possibly TRBD1 (7 bases). Germline V gene sequence: CDR1 SGHKS, CDR2 YYEKEE (reference sequence). The V end was cut by 1 base, the J end by 5 bases, with 14 bases between. The CDR3 loop spans 15 amino acids. The CDR3 region is CASSLYRGGGDTQYF. CDR3 nucleotide sequence: TGTGCCAGCAGCTTGTACAGGGGAGGAGGAGATACGCAGTATTTT.

The rearrangement links TRBV28 to TRBJ1-3; the D is unclear. Germline values: CDR1 MDHEN, CDR2 SYDVKM. The ends were cut back, 2 bases at V and 0 bases at J, with 8 bases in the middle. The CDR3 is 15 residues long. CDR3 protein: CASSLSFSSGNTIYF. CDR3 bases: TGTGCCAGCAGTTTAAGCTTCTCCTCTGGAAACACCATATATTTT.